This TCR beta chain was sequenced for a study of T cell repertoires in cytomegalovirus infection. Across the whole study: TCR beta signatures that were public indicated CMV infection and matching HLA type. Findings of the study overall: CMV-specific TCR beta clonotypes restricted by HLA-C dominated the ex vivo response. There were carriers of CMV plus the relevant HLA, and cumulative public TCR beta family frequency identified them.

With regard to this clonotype: What it binds is not known.

TCRdb used MiXCR to reprocess the reads, holding one entry per CDR3 protein. The table includes 450,000 to 600,000 distinct CDR3 sequences, approximately 46% detected once. V shed 1 base and J shed 1 base, with 10 bases lying between them. Germline V gives CDR1 SGHTA, CDR2 FQGNSA. The CDR3 loop spans 15 amino acids. The sequence was obtained from a human donor in good health (CMV status not recorded). Some clones in this sample may be carry-over from other donors' samples. Specimen: cultured PBMCs, collected from culture after CMV antigen stimulation. This chain connects TRBV7-2 to TRBJ1-1; the D gene is possibly TRBD1 (6 bases). This CDR3 is CASSLERQANTEAFF. CDR3 DNA sequence: TGTGCCAGCAGCTTAGAAAGACAGGCGAACACTGAAGCTTTCTTT. The variable domain in full, completed from reference TRBV7-2 and TRBJ1-1, reads GAGVSQSPSNKVTEKGKDVELRCDPISGHTALYWYRQSLGQGLEFLIYFQGNSAPDKSGLPSDRFSAERTGGSVSTLTIQRTQQEDSAVYLCASSLERQANTEAFFGQGTRLTVV.